This TCR beta chain was documented in a study of shared clonotypes between healthy human individuals. CDR3 size: 13 residues. The germline gives CDR1 MDHEN, CDR2 SYDVKM. With 7 bases removed from V and 4 bases from J, the gap between germline ends came to 14 bases. Data came from immunoSEQ multiplex PCR; TCRdb stores just in-frame clones and leaves some out. This table has about 180,000 clones, over 80% appearing once. Sample: naive CD4+ T cells sorted from blood. Subset reported: CD45RA+ positively selected. The J gene is TRBJ2-7, the V gene TRBV28; a possible D gene is TRBD1 (5 bases). The sequence was obtained from a woman between 25 and 40 years old in good health. The CDR3 nucleotides are TGTGCCAGCATAAAGGTACCAGGGTACGAGCAGTACTTC. Amino acids: CASIKVPGYEQYF.